Described below is a single T cell receptor (beta chain) sequence and its context. The antigen remains undetermined. PCR amplification relied on 60 Vbeta primers (plus 13 Jbeta primers). Profiled with immunoSEQ multiplex PCR; TCRdb holds only in-frame clones, not every one. The repertoire table contains tens of thousands of clones. The record originates from a study of cytomegalovirus exposure and HLA in healthy donors. Study-level points and caveats: High sensitivity and specificity were reportedly achieved when the classifier diagnosed cytomegalovirus status. Later analysis placed DRB1 highest and HLA-C lowest in TCR association rates, which differed by HLA locus. Serostatus for CMV was the only available immune exposure information.

In germline, CDR1 is LGHNT, CDR2 FRNRAP. The CDR3 loop spans 12 amino acids. Trimming removed 7 bases at V and 5 bases at J, with 9 bases between. This chain links TRBV12-5 with TRBJ2-1; D possibly corresponds to TRBD2 (5 bases). Material for sequencing was PBMCs. The clonotype comes from a young man in good health and CMV-seropositive. The CDR3 DNA sequence: TGTGCTAGTGCCAGCGGTCACAATGAGCAGTTCTTC. Protein sequence: CASASGHNEQFF.